Listed here is a single T cell receptor beta chain. Primers included in the PCR were 60 Vbeta and 13 Jbeta primers. The protocol was immunoSEQ multiplex PCR, while the TCRdb copy is restricted to in-frame clones and leaves out a portion. This sample has roughly 160,000 clones, with around 75% found just once. The data belong to a study of cytomegalovirus exposure and HLA in healthy donors. This CDR3 comprises 13 residues. V shed 11 bases and J shed 5 bases, with 18 bases lying between them. The germline V gene has CDR1 SEHNR and CDR2 FQNEAQ (reference sequence). Sequences were obtained from PBMCs. The chain uses TRBV7-9 and TRBJ1-1, with D possibly being TRBD1 (5 bases). This receptor was obtained from a female donor in good health and CMV-seronegative. CDR3 DNA: TGTGCCTTCCGGGGGGTATCCGGGACTGAAGCTTTCTTT. Protein product: CAFRGVSGTEAFF.